This T cell receptor beta chain was captured by sequencing in a study of OX40 agonist ivuxolimab in advanced cancers. Study background: Patients got intravenous ivuxolimab at 0.01 to 10 mg/kg every 2 weeks. Eligibility rules accepted prior anti-PD-1, anti-PD-L1 or anti-CTLA-4 therapy, and 30% to 40% had some. Two cutaneous melanoma patients and one hepatocellular carcinoma patient, three in all, had partial responses.

Produced via immunoSEQ multiplex PCR; TCRdb's table is partial and in-frame only. In the table there are roughly 83,000 clones, approximately 84% of which are singletons. The study, taken as a whole, reports: CD8+ T cells averaged more expanded clones than CD4+.

Losses at the gene ends were 4 bases for V and 0 bases for J; bases not matched to a gene: 7. The CDR3 is 16 amino acids. Germline CDR1 and CDR2: MGHRA and YSYEKL. With respect to this clone: No antigen is known for it.

The chain links TRBV4-1 to TRBJ2-3, with 7 bases that match TRBD2. The material was CD4+ or CD8+ T cells sorted from blood, obtained in a trial of the OX40 agonist ivuxolimab. This sequence originates from an adult with an advanced solid tumor such as melanoma, head and neck, liver or kidney cancer. DNA for the CDR3: TGCGCCAGCAGCCTCCGGACTAGGACTAGCACAGATACGCAGTATTTT. It specifies CASSLRTRTSTDTQYF.